This T cell receptor (beta chain) appears in the sequencing data of a study of blood T cell repertoires in COVID-19. Study at large: Samples of COVID-19 (acute and convalescent) were obtained from the United States, Italy and Spain. PBMCs, B-cell-depleted T cells, or T cells provided the cDNA or gDNA that made up the material.

As processed by the authors: Nucleated cell number was recorded as an estimate derived from reference gene primer amplification. The protocol was immunoSEQ multiplex PCR, while the TCRdb copy is restricted to in-frame clones and leaves out a portion. The D gene and trimming were derived from the DNA, and the V and J assignments and clone size from that table. This sample yields about 170,000 clones, of which over 70% are seen a single time; roughly 20% belongs to the top ten. CDR3 size: 16 residues. Deletions cut 5 bases from V and 0 bases from J, with 14 bases between. Per germline, CDR1 SGHTA and CDR2 FQGNSA. This clone was recorded a few times.

This chain joins TRBV7-2 and TRBJ2-1; tentatively, D is TRBD2 (6 bases). This receptor was taken from a woman between 65 and 79 years old who had recovered from COVID-19. Sequences were obtained from peripheral blood. Here the CDR3 reads CASSGRSGSSYNEQFF. CDR3 DNA: TGTGCCAGCAGCGGGCGTAGCGGTTCCTCCTACAATGAGCAGTTCTTC. Using reference TRBV7-2 and TRBJ2-1 for the parts outside the CDR3, the full variable domain is GAGVSQSPSNKVTEKGKDVELRCDPISGHTALYWYRQSLGQGLEFLIYFQGNSAPDKSGLPSDRFSAERTGGSVSTLTIQRTQQEDSAVYLCASSGRSGSSYNEQFFGPGTRLTVL.